These 27 T cell receptor beta chains originate from one sample sequenced in a study of T cells in Graves' hyperthyroidism and ophthalmopathy. The source material, RNA transcripts, was used to amplify TCR beta CDR3 regions. With the HTBI primer set, the TCR CDR3 went through a first round of RT-PCR. Each CDR3 protein is one row after TCRdb ran MiXCR on the multiplex PCR reads. The sample lists a few hundred thousand distinct CDR3 sequences; 46% were seen once. Input material: peripheral blood or thyroid tissue (not recorded which). The receptors come from an adult woman with Graves' disease, either hyperthyroidism or ophthalmopathy (not recorded which).

The chain couples TRBV20-1 to TRBJ1-1; D perhaps matches TRBD1 (5 bases). CDR1 is DFQATT, CDR2 SNEGSKA, per germline (reference sequence). CDR3 size: 13 residues. Trimming took off 6 bases at V and 0 bases at J, with 11 bases between the two ends. The CDR3 region has the DNA TGCAGTGCGGGACGGAGTATGAACACTGAAGCTTTCTTT. Encoded protein: CSAGRSMNTEAFF.

The chain couples TRBV11-2 to TRBJ1-6; D is unresolved. The CDR3 is 14 residues long. V was shortened by 4 bases and J by 2 bases, with 6 bases between the two germline ends. Germline CDR1 and CDR2: SGHAT and FQNNGV. The CDR3 nucleotides are TGTGCCAGCAGCTCAGACCCCTATAATTCACCCCTCCACTTT. The encoded protein is CASSSDPYNSPLHF.

The rearrangement joins TRBV4-2 to TRBJ2-7; 10 bases are a match to TRBD2. Germline CDR1 is LGHNA and CDR2 is YNFKEQ. V was clipped by 3 bases and J by 6 bases; unmatched bases: 5. This CDR3 has 14 residues. The chain's CDR3 is CASSHNLAGVEQYF. CDR3 DNA: TGTGCCAGCAGCCATAATCTAGCGGGAGTCGAGCAGTACTTC.

Many counts were recorded for this clonotype. The chain has TRBV2 and TRBJ1-2, with D perhaps matching TRBD1 (6 bases). V lost 6 bases and J lost 7, with 15 bases in between. This CDR3 comprises 13 residues. The germline gives CDR1 SNHLY, CDR2 FYNNEI. The CDR3 is CASRVTGKGGYTF. The CDR3 DNA sequence: TGTGCCAGCAGAGTGACAGGAAAGGGTGGCTACACCTTC.

This clonotype was recorded at least ten times. This chain joins TRBV5-1 and TRBJ2-2; TRBD1 is a possible D gene (6 bases). CDR1 is SGHRS and CDR2 is YFSETQ in the germline V gene. The V end lost 0 bases, the J end lost 4 bases, and 10 bases lay between the germline ends. This CDR3 has 15 residues. The CDR3 loop reads CASSLAQGGTGELFF. In nucleotides, the CDR3 is TGCGCCAGCAGCTTGGCACAGGGTGGCACCGGGGAGCTGTTTTTT.

The chain uses TRBV6-1 and TRBJ1-1; no firm D call. The CDR3 spans 12 residues. V lost 8 bases and J lost 1, with 8 bases in between. Germline V lookup: CDR1 MNHNS, CDR2 SASEGT. DNA of the CDR3: TGTGCCAGCTGCCTCAAGAACACTGAAGCTTTCTTT. The encoded protein is CASCLKNTEAFF.

This clonotype was detected only once. The chain combines TRBV6-5 with TRBJ1-5; tentatively, D is TRBD1 (5 bases). Germline CDR1 reads MNHEY; CDR2 reads SVGAGI. Trimming pared 6 bases from V and 6 bases from J, leaving 24 bases between. This CDR3 is 17 amino acids long. The CDR3: CASRGSNGTWVVQPQHF. In DNA, the CDR3 is TGTGCCAGCAGGGGATCAAACGGGACTTGGGTCGTTCAGCCCCAGCATTTT.

To note about this clonotype: At one of its ends the junction is not consistent with the germline gene, which may arise from a read error. CDR3 amino acids: CASRYYRDNSLLHF. The DNA of the CDR3 is TGTGCCAGCAGGTACTACAGGGATAATTCACTCCTCCACTTT. The chain recombines TRBV28 with TRBJ1-6; TRBD1 is a possible D gene (6 bases). This CDR3 has 14 residues. Germline V gives CDR1 MDHEN, CDR2 SYDVKM.

This clonotype was recorded at least ten times. The CDR3 bases are TGTGCCAGCAGTTTGGACAGGGTGGGCAATCAGCCCCAGCATTTT. It specifies CASSLDRVGNQPQHF. The V gene is TRBV6-1, the J gene TRBJ1-5, with 8 bases aligning to TRBD1. CDR3 size: 15 residues. Per the germline V gene, CDR1 is MNHNS and CDR2 is SASEGT. Germline trimming cut 5 bases from V and 2 bases from J; bases unmatched to any gene: 5.

This clonotype was observed a handful of times. Here the CDR3 reads CSASRGNSYEQYF. Here the CDR3 DNA reads TGCAGCGCCTCACGTGGGAACTCCTACGAGCAGTACTTC. The chain combines TRBV29-1 with TRBJ2-7; the D is unclear. V lost 7 bases to trimming and J lost 0 bases, with 13 bases between them. The CDR3 covers 13 residues. The germline V gene has CDR1 SQVTM and CDR2 ANQGSEA.

The rearrangement uses TRBV7-3 and TRBJ1-6; 8 bases are shared with TRBD1. Germline assignment: CDR1 SGHTA and CDR2 FQGTGA. Trimming at V came to 5 bases and at J to 7 bases, leaving 7 bases not matched to a gene. The CDR3 loop spans 15 amino acids. The DNA for the CDR3 is TGTGCCAGCAGCCAAACAGGGGGGATAAATTCACCCCTCCACTTT. It yields the protein CASSQTGGINSPLHF.

This chain connects TRBV29-1 to TRBJ2-1, with 8 bases aligning to TRBD1. The CDR3 has 14 residues. Trimming took 3 bases from V and 1 from J; bases not matched to a gene: 2. The germline V gene encodes CDR1 SQVTM and CDR2 ANQGSEA. CDR3 coding DNA: TGCAGCGTTGACCGGGACAGGTCCTACAATGAGCAGTTCTTC. It codes for CSVDRDRSYNEQFF.

This clonotype was found many times. The gene calls are TRBV30 and TRBJ1-2; no definite D call. V lost 2 bases to trimming and J lost 8 bases, with 9 bases between them. Germline V gives CDR1 GTSNPN, CDR2 SVGIG (reference sequence). CDR3 size: 11 residues. CDR3 nucleotide sequence: TGTGCCTGGAGTTCGGGTGGCGGCTACACCTTC. Its protein product is CAWSSGGGYTF.

This clonotype has a handful of counts. This rearrangement joins TRBV9 to TRBJ2-7; D is uncertain. V was trimmed by 0 bases and J by 6 bases, leaving 13 bases between them. The CDR3 loop spans 14 amino acids. The germline gives CDR1 SGDLS, CDR2 YYNGEE. The CDR3 loop reads CASSVADAYTEQYF. The CDR3 coding sequence is TGTGCCAGCAGCGTAGCCGATGCCTATACCGAGCAGTACTTC.

This clonotype came up many times. The J gene is TRBJ1-5, the V gene TRBV19; D is uncertain. CDR1 is LNHDA and CDR2 is SQIVND in the germline V gene (reference sequence). The CDR3 is 15 amino acids. Trimming removed 4 bases at V and 4 bases at J, with 14 bases between. The CDR3 bases are TGTGCCAGTAGTACAGGAGGCAGTAGGAATCAGCCCCAGCATTTT. This sequence encodes CASSTGGSRNQPQHF.

This clonotype was observed many times. The gene calls are TRBV24-1 and TRBJ2-5, with 8 bases that match TRBD2. CDR3 length: 13 amino acids. Germline assignment: CDR1 KGHDR and CDR2 SFDVKD. V was clipped by 9 bases and J by 2 bases; unmatched bases: 4. The CDR3 DNA reads as TGTGCCACCGGGATAGCGGGACAAGAGACCCAGTACTTC. This encodes CATGIAGQETQYF.

This clonotype was recorded at least ten times. This chain links TRBV10-1 with TRBJ1-5; D is undetermined. V lost 2 bases, J lost 0 bases, and 2 bases lay in between. Germline V gives CDR1 WNHNN, CDR2 SYGVQD (reference sequence). This CDR3 is built from 13 residues. In DNA, the CDR3 is TGCGCCAGCAGTGAGAATAGCAATCAGCCCCAGCATTTT. This encodes CASSENSNQPQHF.

The chain carries TRBV20-1 and TRBJ2-7, with 9 bases matching TRBD1. The CDR3 spans 15 residues. The junction had 18 bases not matched to a gene; V was cut back by 6 bases and J by 9 bases. Germline CDR1 DFQATT, CDR2 SNEGSKA (reference sequence). This CDR3 reads CSAANSGTGIRGQYF. CDR3 in DNA: TGCAGTGCGGCAAACTCCGGGACAGGGATTCGGGGGCAGTACTTC.

This clonotype was seen repeatedly, ten times or more. The chain recombines TRBV11-2 with TRBJ1-3; D is unresolved. CDR3 size: 15 residues. V was shortened by 5 bases and J by 0 bases, with 11 bases between the two germline ends. Germline loops: CDR1 SGHAT, CDR2 FQNNGV. CDR3 DNA sequence: TGTGCCAGCAGCCCCTCCGGGTTCTCTGGAAACACCATATATTTT. Its translation is CASSPSGFSGNTIYF.

CDR3 amino acids: CAYRKGVATEAFF. In nucleotides, the CDR3 is TGTGCCTACAGGAAGGGGGTAGCCACTGAAGCTTTCTTT. V is TRBV7-9 and J is TRBJ1-1; the D gene is possibly TRBD1 (6 bases). CDR1 and CDR2 from the germline V gene are SEHNR and FQNEAQ (reference sequence). The ends were cut back, 11 bases at V and 4 bases at J, with 17 bases in the middle. The CDR3 extends over 13 amino acids.

The chain uses TRBV14 and TRBJ1-5, with TRBD1 as a possible D gene (6 bases). The CDR3 length is 16 residues. The V and J ends lost 0 bases and 7 bases respectively, with 16 bases between them. CDR1 SGHDN and CDR2 FVKESK come from the germline V gene. CDR3 coding DNA: TGTGCCAGCAGCCAAGATCAGGGGACGGGGGGACAGCCCCAGCATTTT. Translated: CASSQDQGTGGQPQHF.

The genes are TRBV29-1 and TRBJ2-3; maybe TRBD1 (6 bases). Trimming cost V 5 bases and J 4 bases, with 13 bases left between them. In germline, CDR1 is SQVTM, CDR2 ANQGSEA. CDR3 length equals 13 residues. DNA of the CDR3: TGCAGCGTTCGGTATCAGGGGCCAGATACGCAGTATTTT. Translation: CSVRYQGPDTQYF.

This clonotype was counted ten times or more. The chain uses TRBV4-1 and TRBJ2-7, with TRBD2 matching 10 bases. This CDR3 comprises 15 residues. J lost 3 bases, V lost 3 bases, and 5 bases had no gene match. From germline, CDR1 is MGHRA and CDR2 YSYEKL. CDR3 DNA: TGCGCCAGCAGCCAGCCTAGCGGGAGTATCTACGAGCAGTACTTC. This sequence encodes CASSQPSGSIYEQYF.

This clonotype was seen ten or more times. V usage is TRBV14 and J usage is TRBJ2-5; TRBD1 agrees at 8 bases. Per germline, CDR1 SGHDN and CDR2 FVKESK. Unmatched junction bases numbered 16, after V lost 4 bases and J lost 3 bases. There are 18 residues in the CDR3. The CDR3 protein is CASSPTQPDREKEETQYF. The CDR3 DNA reads TGTGCCAGCAGCCCCACCCAGCCGGACAGGGAGAAGGAAGAGACCCAGTACTTC. The full variable domain, completed using reference TRBV14 and TRBJ2-5, is EAGVTQFPSHSVIEKGQTVTLRCDPISGHDNLYWYRRVMGKEIKFLLHFVKESKQDESGMPNNRFLAERTGGTYSTLKVQPAELEDSGVYFCASSPTQPDREKEETQYFGPGTRLLVL.

This clonotype has a handful of counts. The CDR3 DNA is TGCGCCAGCAGAAGGGGGCTCCAGGAGTACTTC. This gives the protein CASRRGLQEYF. The rearrangement joins TRBV10-2 to TRBJ2-7, with 7 nucleotides matching TRBD1. The CDR3 spans 11 residues. The V segment lost 6 bases and the J segment 11 bases; nucleotides outside the gene matches: 7. Germline V gene data show CDR1 as WSHSY and CDR2 as SAAADI.

Many counts were recorded for this clonotype. The DNA of the CDR3 is TGCAGTGCTAGAGGGACTAGCGGGAGGGCCCTTCCCACCGGGGAGCTGTTTTTT. It translates to CSARGTSGRALPTGELFF. The gene calls are TRBV20-1 and TRBJ2-2; 15 bases align to TRBD2. The germline V gene has CDR1 DFQATT and CDR2 SNEGSKA (reference sequence). This CDR3 is 18 amino acids long. Germline trimming cut 1 base from V and 4 bases from J; bases unmatched to any gene: 7.

This clonotype was counted only a few times. CDR3 nucleotides: TGTGCCACCAGCAGAGATCCTACACCGGGACAGGGAGGGTCAGGTGGCTACACCTTC. Translation: CATSRDPTPGQGGSGGYTF. V gene TRBV15 combines with J gene TRBJ1-2, with TRBD1 matching 9 bases. This CDR3 contains 19 residues. The V segment lost 0 bases and the J segment 7 bases; nucleotides outside the gene matches: 18. Germline V gene data show CDR1 as LNHNV and CDR2 as YYDKDF (reference sequence).